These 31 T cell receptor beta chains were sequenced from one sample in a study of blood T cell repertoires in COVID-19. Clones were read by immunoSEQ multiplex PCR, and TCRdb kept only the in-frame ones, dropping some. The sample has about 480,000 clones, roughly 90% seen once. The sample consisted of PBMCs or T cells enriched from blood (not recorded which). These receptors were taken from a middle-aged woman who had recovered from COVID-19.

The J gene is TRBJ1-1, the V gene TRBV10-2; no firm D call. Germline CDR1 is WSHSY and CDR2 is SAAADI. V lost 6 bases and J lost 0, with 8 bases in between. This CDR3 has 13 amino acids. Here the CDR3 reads CASRTGMNTEAFF. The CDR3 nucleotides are TGCGCCAGCAGGACGGGGATGAACACTGAAGCTTTCTTT.

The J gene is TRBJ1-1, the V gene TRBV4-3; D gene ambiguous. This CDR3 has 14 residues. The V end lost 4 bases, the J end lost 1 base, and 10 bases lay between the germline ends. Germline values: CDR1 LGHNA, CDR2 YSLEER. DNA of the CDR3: TGCGCCAGCAGCCTTTATACTACGAACACTGAAGCTTTCTTT. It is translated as CASSLYTTNTEAFF.

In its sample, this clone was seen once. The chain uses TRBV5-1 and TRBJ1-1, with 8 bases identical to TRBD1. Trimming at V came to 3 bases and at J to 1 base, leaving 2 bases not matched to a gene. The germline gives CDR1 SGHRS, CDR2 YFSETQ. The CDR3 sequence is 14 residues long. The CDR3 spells CASSWTGQNTEAFF. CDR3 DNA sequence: TGCGCCAGCAGCTGGACAGGGCAGAACACTGAAGCTTTCTTT. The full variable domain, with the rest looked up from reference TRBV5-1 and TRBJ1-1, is KAGVTQTPRYLIKTRGQQVTLSCSPISGHRSVSWYQQTPGQGLQFLFEYFSETQRNKGNFPGRFSGRQFSNSRSEMNVSTLELGDSALYLCASSWTGQNTEAFFGQGTRLTVV.

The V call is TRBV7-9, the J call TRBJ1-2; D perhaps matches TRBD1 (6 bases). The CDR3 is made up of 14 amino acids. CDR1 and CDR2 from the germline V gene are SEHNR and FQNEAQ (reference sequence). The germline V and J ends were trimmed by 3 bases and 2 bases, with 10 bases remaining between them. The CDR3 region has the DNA TGTGCCAGCAGCTTCGGACAGTCGAACTATGGCTACACCTTC. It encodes CASSFGQSNYGYTF.

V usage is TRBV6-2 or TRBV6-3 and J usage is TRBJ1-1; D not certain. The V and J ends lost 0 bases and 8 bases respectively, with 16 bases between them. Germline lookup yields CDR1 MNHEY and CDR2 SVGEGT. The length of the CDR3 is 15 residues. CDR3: CASSYSLGSPPEAFF. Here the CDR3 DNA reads TGTGCCAGCAGTTACTCGCTCGGTTCCCCCCCGGAAGCTTTCTTT.

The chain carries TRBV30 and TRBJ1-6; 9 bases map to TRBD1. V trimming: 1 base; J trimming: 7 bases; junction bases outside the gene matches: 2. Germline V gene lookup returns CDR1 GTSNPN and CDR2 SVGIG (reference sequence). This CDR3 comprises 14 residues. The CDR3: CAWSATGGNSPLHF. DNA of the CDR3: TGTGCCTGGAGTGCCACAGGGGGCAATTCACCCCTCCACTTT.

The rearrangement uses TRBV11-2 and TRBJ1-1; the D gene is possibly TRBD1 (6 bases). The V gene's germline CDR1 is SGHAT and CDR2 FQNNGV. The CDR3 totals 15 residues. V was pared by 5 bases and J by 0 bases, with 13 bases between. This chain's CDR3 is CASSMGQLMNTEAFF. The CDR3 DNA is TGTGCCAGCAGCATGGGACAACTCATGAACACTGAAGCTTTCTTT. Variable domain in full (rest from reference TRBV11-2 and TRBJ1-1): EAGVAQSPRYKIIEKRQSVAFWCNPISGHATLYWYQQILGQGPKLLIQFQNNGVVDDSQLPKDRFSAERLKGVDSTLKIQPAKLEDSAVYLCASSMGQLMNTEAFFGQGTRLTVV.

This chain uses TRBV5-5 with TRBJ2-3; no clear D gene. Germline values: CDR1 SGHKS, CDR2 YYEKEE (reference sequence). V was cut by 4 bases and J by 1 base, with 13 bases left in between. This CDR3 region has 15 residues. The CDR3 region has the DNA TGTGCCAGCAGCCAATGGAGTGGCGGCACAGATACGCAGTATTTT. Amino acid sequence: CASSQWSGGTDTQYF.

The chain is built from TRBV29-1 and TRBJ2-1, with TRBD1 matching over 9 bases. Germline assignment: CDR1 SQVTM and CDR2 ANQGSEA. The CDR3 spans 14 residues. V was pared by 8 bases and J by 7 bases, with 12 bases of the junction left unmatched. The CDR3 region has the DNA TGCAGCCCCTCCGGGGACAGGGAGTGGAATGAGCAGTTCTTC. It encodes CSPSGDREWNEQFF.

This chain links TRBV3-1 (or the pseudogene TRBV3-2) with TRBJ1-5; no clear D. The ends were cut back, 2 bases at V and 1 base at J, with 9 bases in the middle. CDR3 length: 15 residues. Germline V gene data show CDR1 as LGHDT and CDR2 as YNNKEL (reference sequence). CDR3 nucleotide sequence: TGTGCCAGCAGCCAATCGACAAGAAGCAATCAGCCCCAGCATTTT. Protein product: CASSQSTRSNQPQHF.

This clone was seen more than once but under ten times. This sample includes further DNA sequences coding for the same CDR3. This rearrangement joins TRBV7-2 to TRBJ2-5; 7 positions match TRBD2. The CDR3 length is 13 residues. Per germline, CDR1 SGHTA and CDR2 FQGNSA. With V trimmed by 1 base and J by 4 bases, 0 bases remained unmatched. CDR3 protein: CASSLGGGETQYF. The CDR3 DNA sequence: TGTGCCAGCAGCTTAGGGGGGGGAGAGACCCAGTACTTC.

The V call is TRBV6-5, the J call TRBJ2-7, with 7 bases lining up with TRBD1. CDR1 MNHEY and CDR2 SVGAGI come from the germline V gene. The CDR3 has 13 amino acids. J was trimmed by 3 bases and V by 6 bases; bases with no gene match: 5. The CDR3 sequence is CASRPGQNYEQYF. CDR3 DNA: TGTGCCAGCAGGCCGGGACAGAACTACGAGCAGTACTTC.

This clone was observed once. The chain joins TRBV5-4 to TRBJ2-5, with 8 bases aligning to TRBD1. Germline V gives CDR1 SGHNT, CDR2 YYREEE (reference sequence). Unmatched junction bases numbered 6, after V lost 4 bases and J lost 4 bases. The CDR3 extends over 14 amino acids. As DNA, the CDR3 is TGTGCCAGCAGCGAGACAGGGGAGCGAGAGACCCAGTACTTC. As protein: CASSETGERETQYF. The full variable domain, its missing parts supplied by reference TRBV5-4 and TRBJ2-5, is ETGVTQSPTHLIKTRGQQVTLRCSSQSGHNTVSWYQQALGQGPQFIFQYYREEENGRGNFPPRFSGLQFPNYSSELNVNALELDDSALYLCASSETGERETQYFGPGTRLLVL.

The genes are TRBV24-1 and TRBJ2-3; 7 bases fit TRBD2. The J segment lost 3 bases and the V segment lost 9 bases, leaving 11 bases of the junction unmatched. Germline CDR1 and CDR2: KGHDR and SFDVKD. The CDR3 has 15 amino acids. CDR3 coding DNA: TGTGCCACCTCCGACAGTCGGGAGGTTACAGATACGCAGTATTTT. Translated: CATSDSREVTDTQYF.

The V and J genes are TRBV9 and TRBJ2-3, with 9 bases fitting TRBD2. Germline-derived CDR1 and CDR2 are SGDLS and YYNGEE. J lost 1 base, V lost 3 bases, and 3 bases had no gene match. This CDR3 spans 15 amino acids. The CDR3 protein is CASSGSGSGTDTQYF. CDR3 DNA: TGTGCCAGCAGCGGTAGCGGGAGCGGCACAGATACGCAGTATTTT.

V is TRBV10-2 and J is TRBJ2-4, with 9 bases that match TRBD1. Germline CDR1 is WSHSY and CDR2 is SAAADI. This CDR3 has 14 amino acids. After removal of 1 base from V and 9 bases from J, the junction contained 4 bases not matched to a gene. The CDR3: CASSEWTGAGIQYF. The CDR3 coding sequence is TGCGCCAGCAGTGAGTGGACAGGGGCCGGCATTCAGTACTTC.

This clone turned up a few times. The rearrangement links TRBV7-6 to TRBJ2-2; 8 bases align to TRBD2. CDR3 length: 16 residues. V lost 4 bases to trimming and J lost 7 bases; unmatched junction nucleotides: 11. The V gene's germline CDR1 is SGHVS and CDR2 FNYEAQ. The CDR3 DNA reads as TGTGCCAGCAGCTATATAGCGGGAAATGAGGGCGGGGAGCTGTTTTTT. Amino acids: CASSYIAGNEGGELFF.

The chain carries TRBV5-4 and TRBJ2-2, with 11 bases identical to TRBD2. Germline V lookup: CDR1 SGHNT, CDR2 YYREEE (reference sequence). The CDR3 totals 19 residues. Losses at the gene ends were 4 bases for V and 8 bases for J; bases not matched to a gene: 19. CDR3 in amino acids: CASSPKRFIAGGLAGELFF. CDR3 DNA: TGTGCCAGCAGCCCCAAACGGTTCATAGCGGGAGGGCTTGCAGGGGAGCTGTTTTTT. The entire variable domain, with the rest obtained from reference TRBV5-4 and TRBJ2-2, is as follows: ETGVTQSPTHLIKTRGQQVTLRCSSQSGHNTVSWYQQALGQGPQFIFQYYREEENGRGNFPPRFSGLQFPNYSSELNVNALELDDSALYLCASSPKRFIAGGLAGELFFGEGSRLTVL.

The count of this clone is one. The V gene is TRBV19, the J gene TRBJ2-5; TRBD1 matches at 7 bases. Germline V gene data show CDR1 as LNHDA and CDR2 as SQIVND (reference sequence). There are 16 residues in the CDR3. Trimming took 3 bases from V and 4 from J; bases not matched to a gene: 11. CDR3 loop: CASSISPTGVRETQYF. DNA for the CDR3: TGTGCCAGTAGTATCTCCCCAACAGGGGTTCGAGAGACCCAGTACTTC.

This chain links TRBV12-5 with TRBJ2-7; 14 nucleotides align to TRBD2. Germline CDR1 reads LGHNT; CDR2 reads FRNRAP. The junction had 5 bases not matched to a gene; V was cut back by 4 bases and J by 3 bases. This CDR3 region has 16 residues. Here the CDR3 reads CASGSLGTSGGYEQYF. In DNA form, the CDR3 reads TGTGCTAGTGGTTCTCTCGGGACTAGCGGGGGCTACGAGCAGTACTTC.

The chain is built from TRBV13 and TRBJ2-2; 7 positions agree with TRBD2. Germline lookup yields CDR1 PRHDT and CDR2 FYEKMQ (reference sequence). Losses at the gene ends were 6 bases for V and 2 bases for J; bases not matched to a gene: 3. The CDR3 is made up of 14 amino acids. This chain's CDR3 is CASRGGGNTGELFF. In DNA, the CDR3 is TGTGCCAGCAGGGGCGGGGGAAACACCGGGGAGCTGTTTTTT.

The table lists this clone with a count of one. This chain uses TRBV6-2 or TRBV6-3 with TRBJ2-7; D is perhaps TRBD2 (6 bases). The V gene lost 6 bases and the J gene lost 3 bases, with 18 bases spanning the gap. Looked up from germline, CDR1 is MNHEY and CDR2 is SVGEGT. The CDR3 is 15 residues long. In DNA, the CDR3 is TGTGCCAGCAGCCACCCACGGGGGAGCCGCTACGAGCAGTACTTC. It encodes CASSHPRGSRYEQYF.

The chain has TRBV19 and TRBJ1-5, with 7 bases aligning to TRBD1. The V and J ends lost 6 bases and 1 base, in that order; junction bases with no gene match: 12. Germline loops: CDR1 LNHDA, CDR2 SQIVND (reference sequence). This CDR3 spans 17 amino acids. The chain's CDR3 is CASRNTDRAWSNQPQHF. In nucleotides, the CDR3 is TGTGCCAGTAGAAACACTGACAGGGCGTGGAGCAATCAGCCCCAGCATTTT.

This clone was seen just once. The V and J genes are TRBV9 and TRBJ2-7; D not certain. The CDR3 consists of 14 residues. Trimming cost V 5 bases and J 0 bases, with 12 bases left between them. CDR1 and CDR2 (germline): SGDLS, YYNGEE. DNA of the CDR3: TGTGCCAGCAGTATTGGGCTGAGCTCCTACGAGCAGTACTTC. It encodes CASSIGLSSYEQYF.

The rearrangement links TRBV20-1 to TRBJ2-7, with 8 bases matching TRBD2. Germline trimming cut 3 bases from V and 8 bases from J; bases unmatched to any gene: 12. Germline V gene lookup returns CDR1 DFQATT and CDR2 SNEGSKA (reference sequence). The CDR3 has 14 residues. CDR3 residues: CSASTPGSGGKQYF. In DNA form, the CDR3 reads TGCAGTGCTAGTACTCCGGGGAGCGGGGGAAAGCAGTACTTC.

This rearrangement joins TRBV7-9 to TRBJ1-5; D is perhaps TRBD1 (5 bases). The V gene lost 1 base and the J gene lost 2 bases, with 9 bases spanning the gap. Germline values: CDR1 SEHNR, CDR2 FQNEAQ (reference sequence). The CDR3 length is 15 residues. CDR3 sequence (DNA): TGTGCCAGCAGCTTAGAAGGCAGGGGCAATCAGCCCCAGCATTTT. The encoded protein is CASSLEGRGNQPQHF.

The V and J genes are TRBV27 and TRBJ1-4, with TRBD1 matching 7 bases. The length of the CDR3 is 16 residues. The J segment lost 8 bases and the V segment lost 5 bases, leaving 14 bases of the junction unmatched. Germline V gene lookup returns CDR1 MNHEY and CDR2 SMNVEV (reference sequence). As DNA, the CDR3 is TGTGCCAGCAGTCTTAGACAGGGAGAAGGATGGGAAAAACTGTTTTTT. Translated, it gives CASSLRQGEGWEKLFF. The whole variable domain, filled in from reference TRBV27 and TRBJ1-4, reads EAQVTQNPRYLITVTGKKLTVTCSQNMNHEYMSWYRQDPGLGLRQIYYSMNVEVTDKGDVPEGYKVSRKEKRNFPLILESPSPNQTSLYFCASSLRQGEGWEKLFFGSGTQLSVL.

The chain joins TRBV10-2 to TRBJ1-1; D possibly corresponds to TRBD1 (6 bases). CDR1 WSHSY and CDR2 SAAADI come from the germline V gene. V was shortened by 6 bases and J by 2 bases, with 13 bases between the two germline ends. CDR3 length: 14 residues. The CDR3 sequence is CASSRQELNTEAFF. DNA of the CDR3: TGCGCCAGCAGCCGACAGGAGCTAAACACTGAAGCTTTCTTT.

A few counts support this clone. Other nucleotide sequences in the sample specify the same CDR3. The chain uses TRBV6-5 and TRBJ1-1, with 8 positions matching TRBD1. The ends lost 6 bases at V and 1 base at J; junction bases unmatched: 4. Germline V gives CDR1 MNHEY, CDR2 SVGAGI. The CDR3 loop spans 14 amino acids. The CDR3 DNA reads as TGTGCCAGCAGCCGAGGACAGGGGAACACTGAAGCTTTCTTT. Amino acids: CASSRGQGNTEAFF.

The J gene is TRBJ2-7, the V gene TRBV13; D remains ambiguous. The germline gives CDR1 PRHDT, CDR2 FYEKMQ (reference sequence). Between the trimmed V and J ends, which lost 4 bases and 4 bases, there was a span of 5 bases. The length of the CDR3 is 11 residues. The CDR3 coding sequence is TGTGCCAGCAGCTCTATATACGAGCAGTACTTC. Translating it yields CASSSIYEQYF.

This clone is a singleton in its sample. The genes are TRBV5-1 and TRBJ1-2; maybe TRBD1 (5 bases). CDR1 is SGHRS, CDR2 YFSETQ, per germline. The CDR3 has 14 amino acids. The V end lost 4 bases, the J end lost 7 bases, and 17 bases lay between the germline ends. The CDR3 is CASSDRTSLSGYTF. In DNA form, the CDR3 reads TGCGCCAGCAGCGATAGGACATCGCTAAGTGGCTACACCTTC.